The present T cell receptor (beta chain) was sequenced within a study of breast tumors, draining lymph nodes, adjacent tissues. TCRdb recomputed calls from the multiplex PCR reads with MiXCR, one row per CDR3 protein. Found here are about 180,000 distinct CDR3 sequences, 30% to 35% of them singletons; the top ten hold around 4.5%. This clonotype came up a few times. The antigen is unknown. A much bigger clone sits one base away, suggesting this may be a read error. General study results and limits: Tumor and nontumor repertoires were significantly more similar in luminal-like than in basal-like breast cancer. Tumor TCR diversity was below lymph nodes but above nontumor tissue.

Breast cancer patients provided tissue from their axillary draining lymph nodes. The ends lost 1 base at V and 9 bases at J; junction bases unmatched: 9. The CDR3 sequence is 16 residues long. Germline V gene lookup returns CDR1 SGHVS and CDR2 FQNEAQ. The sequence was collected from a female donor with breast cancer. Some clones in this sample may be carry-over from other donors' samples. The chain carries TRBV7-8 and TRBJ1-3; 10 bases line up with TRBD1. Sequenced: axillary lymph node tissue. In DNA, the CDR3 is TGTGCCAGCAGCTTAGTGAGGACAGGGGGGAGAAGCACCATATATTTT. The encoded protein is CASSLVRTGGRSTIYF.